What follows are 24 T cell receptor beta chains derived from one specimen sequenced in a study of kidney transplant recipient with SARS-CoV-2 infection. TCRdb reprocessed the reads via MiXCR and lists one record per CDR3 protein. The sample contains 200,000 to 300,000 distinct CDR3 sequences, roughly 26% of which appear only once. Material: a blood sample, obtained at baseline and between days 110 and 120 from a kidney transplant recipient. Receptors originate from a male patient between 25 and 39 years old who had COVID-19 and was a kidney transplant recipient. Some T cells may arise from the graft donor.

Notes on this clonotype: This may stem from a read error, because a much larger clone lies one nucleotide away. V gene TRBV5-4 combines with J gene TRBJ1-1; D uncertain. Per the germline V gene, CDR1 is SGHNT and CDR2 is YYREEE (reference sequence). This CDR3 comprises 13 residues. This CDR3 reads CANSRELDTEAFF. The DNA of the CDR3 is TGTGCCAACAGCCGCGAGTTGGACACTGAAGCTTTCTTT.

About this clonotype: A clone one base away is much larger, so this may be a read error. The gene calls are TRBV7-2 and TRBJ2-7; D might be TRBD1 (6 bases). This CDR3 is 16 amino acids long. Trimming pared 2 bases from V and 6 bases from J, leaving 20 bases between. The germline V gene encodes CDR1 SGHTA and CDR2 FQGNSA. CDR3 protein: CASSLKSHRVACEQYF. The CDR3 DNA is TGTGCCAGCAGCTTAAAATCTCACAGGGTCGCCTGCGAGCAGTACTTC.

The CDR3 nucleotides read TGTGCCAGCAGTCGAGAGTCTACTAATCAAGAGACCCAGTACTTC. It codes for CASSRESTNQETQYF. The chain combines TRBV11-2 with TRBJ2-5; D remains ambiguous. CDR3 size: 15 residues. Germline values: CDR1 SGHAT, CDR2 FQNNGV. Trimming left V 6 bases short and J 2 bases short, with 16 bases between.

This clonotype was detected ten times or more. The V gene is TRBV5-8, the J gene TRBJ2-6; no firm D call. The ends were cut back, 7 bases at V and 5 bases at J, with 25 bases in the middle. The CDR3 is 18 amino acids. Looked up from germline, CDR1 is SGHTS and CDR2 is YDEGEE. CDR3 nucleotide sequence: TGTGCCAGCCATATAGTTTCATCCACACAAAGTCGGGCCAACGTCCTGACTTTC. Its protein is CASHIVSSTQSRANVLTF.

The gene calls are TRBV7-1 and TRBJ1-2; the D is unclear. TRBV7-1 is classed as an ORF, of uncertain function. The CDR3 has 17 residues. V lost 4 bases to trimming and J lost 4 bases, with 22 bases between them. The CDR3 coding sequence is TGTGCCAGCAGCTGCGCAGATCACGAGGGAAAGACCTATGGCTACACCTTC. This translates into CASSCADHEGKTYGYTF.

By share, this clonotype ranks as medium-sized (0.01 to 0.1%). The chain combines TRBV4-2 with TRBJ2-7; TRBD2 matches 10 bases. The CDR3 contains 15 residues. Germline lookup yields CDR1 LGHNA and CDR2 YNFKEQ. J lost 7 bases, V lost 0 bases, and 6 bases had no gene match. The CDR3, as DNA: TGTGCCAGCAGCCAAGAAGCTAGCGGGAGTGGTGAGCAGTACTTC. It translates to CASSQEASGSGEQYF.

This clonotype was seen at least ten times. CDR3 nucleotides: TGTGCCAGCAGCTTAGCGACAGGGAGTTCTTCACCCCTCCACTTT. It translates to CASSLATGSSSPLHF. V and J are TRBV7-2 and TRBJ1-6, with 7 bases that match TRBD1. CDR3 length: 15 residues. CDR1 is SGHTA and CDR2 is FQGNSA in the germline V gene. With V trimmed by 0 bases and J by 9 bases, 5 bases remained unmatched.

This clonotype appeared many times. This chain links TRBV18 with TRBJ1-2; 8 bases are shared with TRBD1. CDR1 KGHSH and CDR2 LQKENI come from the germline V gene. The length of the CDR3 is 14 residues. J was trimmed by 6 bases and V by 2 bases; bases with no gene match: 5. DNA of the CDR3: TGTGCCAGCTCACCAGGCAGGGGGCTTGATGGCTACACCTTC. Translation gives CASSPGRGLDGYTF.

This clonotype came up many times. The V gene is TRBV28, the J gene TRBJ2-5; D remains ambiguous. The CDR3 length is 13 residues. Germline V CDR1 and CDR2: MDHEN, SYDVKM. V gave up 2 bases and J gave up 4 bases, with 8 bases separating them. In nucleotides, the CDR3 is TGTGCCAGCAGTTTAGTTCTGGGAGAGACCCAGTACTTC. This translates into CASSLVLGETQYF.

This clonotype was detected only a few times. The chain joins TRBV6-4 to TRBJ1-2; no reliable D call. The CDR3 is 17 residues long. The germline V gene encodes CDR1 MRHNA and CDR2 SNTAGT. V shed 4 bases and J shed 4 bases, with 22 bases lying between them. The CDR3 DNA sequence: TGTGCCAGCAGTGGAGACGCCTCACACGGAAAGACCTATGGCTACACCTTC. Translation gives CASSGDASHGKTYGYTF.

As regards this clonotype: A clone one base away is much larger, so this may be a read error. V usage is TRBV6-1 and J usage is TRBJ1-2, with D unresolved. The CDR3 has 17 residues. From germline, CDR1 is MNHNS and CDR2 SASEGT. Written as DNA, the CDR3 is TGTGCCGGCAGTGGCGGAAGAGGTGGGAGAAAGACCTATGGCTACACCTTC. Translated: CAGSGGRGGRKTYGYTF.

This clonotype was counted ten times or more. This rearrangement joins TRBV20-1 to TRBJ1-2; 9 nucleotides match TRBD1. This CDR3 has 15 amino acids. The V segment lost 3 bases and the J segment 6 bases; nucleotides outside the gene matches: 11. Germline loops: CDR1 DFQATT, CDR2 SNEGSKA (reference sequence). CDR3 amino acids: CSASLSGTGQDGYTF. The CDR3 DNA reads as TGCAGTGCTAGTCTGTCCGGGACAGGGCAGGATGGCTACACCTTC.

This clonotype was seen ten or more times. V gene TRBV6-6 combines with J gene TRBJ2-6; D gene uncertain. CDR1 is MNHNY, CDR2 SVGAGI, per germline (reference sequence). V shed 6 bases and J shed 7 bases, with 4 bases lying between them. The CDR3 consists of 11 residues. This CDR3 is CASSPANVLTF. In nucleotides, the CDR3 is TGTGCCAGCAGCCCCGCCAACGTCCTGACTTTC.

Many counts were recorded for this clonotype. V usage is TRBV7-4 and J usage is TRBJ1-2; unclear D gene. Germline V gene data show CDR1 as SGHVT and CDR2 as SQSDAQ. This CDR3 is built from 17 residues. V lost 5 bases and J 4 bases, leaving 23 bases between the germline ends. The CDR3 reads CASSNLGSARKTYGYTF. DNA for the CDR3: TGTGCCAGCAGCAATCTAGGTTCAGCTCGAAAGACCTATGGCTACACCTTC.

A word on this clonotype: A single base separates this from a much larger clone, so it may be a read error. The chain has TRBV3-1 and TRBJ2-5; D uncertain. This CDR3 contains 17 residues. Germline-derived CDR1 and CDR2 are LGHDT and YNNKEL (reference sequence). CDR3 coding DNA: TGTGCCAGCAGCTGTAGCCGTCCCATTTCTTTCTCTGAGACCCGGTACTTC. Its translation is CASSCSRPISFSETRYF.

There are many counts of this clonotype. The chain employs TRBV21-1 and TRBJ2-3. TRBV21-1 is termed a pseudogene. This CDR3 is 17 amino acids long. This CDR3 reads CASRRTIATVMQDTQYF. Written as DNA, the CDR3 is TGTGCCAGCAGACGTACGATAGCTACAGTCATGCAAGATACGCAGTATTTT.

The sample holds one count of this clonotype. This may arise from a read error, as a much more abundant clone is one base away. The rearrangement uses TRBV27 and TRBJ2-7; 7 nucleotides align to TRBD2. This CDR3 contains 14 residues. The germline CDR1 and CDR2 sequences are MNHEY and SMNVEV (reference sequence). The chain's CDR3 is CVSSGTIASYEQYF. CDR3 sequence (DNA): TGTGTCAGCAGTGGGACTATAGCCTCCTACGAGCAGTACTTC.

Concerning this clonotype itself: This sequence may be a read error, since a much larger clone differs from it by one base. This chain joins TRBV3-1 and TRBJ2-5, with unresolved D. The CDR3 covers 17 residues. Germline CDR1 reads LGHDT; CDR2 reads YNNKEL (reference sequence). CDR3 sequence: CANSPCPPISFSETQYF. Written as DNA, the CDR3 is TGTGCCAACAGCCCTTGTCCTCCCATTTCTTTCTCTGAGACCCAGTACTTC.

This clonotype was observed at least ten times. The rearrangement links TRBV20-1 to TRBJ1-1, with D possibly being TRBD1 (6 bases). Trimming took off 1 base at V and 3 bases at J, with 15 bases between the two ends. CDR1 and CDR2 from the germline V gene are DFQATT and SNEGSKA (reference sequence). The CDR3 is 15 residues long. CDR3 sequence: CSARGQANRDTEAFF. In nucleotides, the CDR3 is TGCAGTGCTAGAGGACAGGCAAATAGGGACACTGAAGCTTTCTTT.

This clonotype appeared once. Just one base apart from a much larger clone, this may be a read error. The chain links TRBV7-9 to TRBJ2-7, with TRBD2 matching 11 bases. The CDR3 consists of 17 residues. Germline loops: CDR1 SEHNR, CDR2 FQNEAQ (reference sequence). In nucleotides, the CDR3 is TGTGCCAGCAGCTTAGGACTAGCGGGATGGTACTCCTACGAGCGGTACTTC. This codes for CASSLGLAGWYSYERYF. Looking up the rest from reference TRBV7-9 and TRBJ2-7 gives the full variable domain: DTGVSQNPRHKITKRGQNVTFRCDPISEHNRLYWYRQTLGQGPEFLTYFQNEAQLEKSRLLSDRFSAERPKGSFSTLEIQRTEQGDSAMYLCASSLGLAGWYSYERYFGPGTRLTVT.

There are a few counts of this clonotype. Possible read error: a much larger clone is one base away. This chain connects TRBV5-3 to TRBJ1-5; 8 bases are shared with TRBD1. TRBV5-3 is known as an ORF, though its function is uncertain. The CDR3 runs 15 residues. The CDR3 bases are TGTACCAGAAGCCCCTTTCTACAGGGGGGTCAGCCCCAGCATTTT. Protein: CTRSPFLQGGQPQHF.

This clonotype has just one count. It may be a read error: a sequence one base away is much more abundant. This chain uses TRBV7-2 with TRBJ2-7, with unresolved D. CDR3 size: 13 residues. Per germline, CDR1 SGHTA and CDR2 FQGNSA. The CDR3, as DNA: TGTGCCAGCAGCTTAGTGTCTCCCTACGAGCGGTACTTC. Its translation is CASSLVSPYERYF.

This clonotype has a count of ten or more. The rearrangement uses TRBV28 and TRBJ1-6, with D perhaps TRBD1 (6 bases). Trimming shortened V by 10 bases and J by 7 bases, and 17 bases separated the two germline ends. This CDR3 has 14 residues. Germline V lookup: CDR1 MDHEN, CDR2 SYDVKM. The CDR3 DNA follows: TGTGCCACGGGGGAGGGGGAATTGAATTCACCCCTCCACTTT. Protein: CATGEGELNSPLHF. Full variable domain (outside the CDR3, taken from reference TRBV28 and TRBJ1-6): DVKVTQSSRYLVKRTGEKVFLECVQDMDHENMFWYRQDPGLGLRLIYFSYDVKMKEKGDIPEGYSVSREKKERFSLILESASTNQTSMYLCATGEGELNSPLHFGNGTRLTVT.

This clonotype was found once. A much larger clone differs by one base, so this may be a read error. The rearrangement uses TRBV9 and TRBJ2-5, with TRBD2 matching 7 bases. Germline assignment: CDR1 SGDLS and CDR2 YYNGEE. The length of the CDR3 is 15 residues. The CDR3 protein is CASTLAGTNQETPYF. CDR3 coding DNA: TGTGCCAGCACCCTGGCCGGGACTAACCAAGAGACCCCGTACTTC.